This TCR beta chain emerged from a study of blood T cell repertoires in COVID-19. Profiling relied on immunoSEQ multiplex PCR, and the TCRdb table lists in-frame clones only, not all of them. The sample records about 220,000 clones, less than 90% being singletons. The CDR3 totals 14 residues. CDR1 is SGHRS and CDR2 is YFSETQ in the germline V gene. V was clipped by 0 bases and J by 6 bases, with 9 bases between them. The table lists this clone with a few counts. The genes are TRBV5-1 and TRBJ2-2; D might be TRBD2 (5 bases). Input material: peripheral blood. The TCR sequence derives from a young man with active or convalescent COVID-19. The CDR3 DNA reads as TGCGCCAGCAGCTTGGGGGAGATCGCCGGGGAGCTGTTTTTT. This encodes CASSLGEIAGELFF.